The clone carrying this TCR beta chain was counted many times. Its antigen is not identified. The sample originates from a study of T-cell memory formation after mild COVID-19. Study context: The TCR clusters were mostly specific to one donor.

In TCRdb, the 5' RACE reads were re-called with MiXCR into one record per CDR3 protein. The sample yields some 15,000 distinct CDR3 sequences, about 20% seen once. The CDR3 length is 15 residues. V was pared by 4 bases and J by 1 base, with 12 bases between. CDR1 KGHDR and CDR2 SFDVKD come from the germline V gene. Study-wide points: Those CD4+ clones that contracted were mainly in CM and EM (CD8+ ones in EMRA). CD4+ bias marked clones expanding day 15 to 37, unlike balanced contracting clones.

Sample: PBMCs or a T cell subset sorted from them (not recorded which). The source of this sequence is an adult woman who had mild COVID-19 (a few samples of this study predate the infection). Cell type and time point are not known. The chain recombines TRBV24-1 with TRBJ2-5; D is undetermined. DNA of the CDR3: TGTGCCACCAGTGACTACTATGGCAGCCAAGAGACCCAGTACTTC. This translates into CATSDYYGSQETQYF.